These 6 T cell receptor beta chains originate from one sample sequenced in a study of sequential checkpoint blockade in melanoma. Treatment specified: randomized to nivolumab then ipilimumab (arm A) or the reverse (arm B). Libraries were prepared by immunoSEQ multiplex PCR; TCRdb keeps only in-frame clonotypes and omits some of them. Of about 17,000 clones listed, approximately 70% were seen once; the top ten hold about 10%. The starting material was CD8+ T cells sorted from blood (inferred from file names), obtained from a patient given nivolumab and ipilimumab in sequence. These receptors were obtained from a human donor with melanoma.

V and J are TRBV13 and TRBJ1-1; TRBD1 agrees at 7 bases. With V trimmed by 5 bases and J by 3 bases, 9 bases remained unmatched. This CDR3 has 15 amino acids. Per the germline V gene, CDR1 is PRHDT and CDR2 is FYEKMQ (reference sequence). This chain's CDR3 is CASSALTGADTEAFF. As DNA, the CDR3 is TGTGCCAGCAGCGCCTTAACAGGGGCGGACACTGAAGCTTTCTTT.

The CDR3 sequence: CASSYGYSGSNTDTQYF. In DNA form, the CDR3 reads TGCGCCAGCAGCTATGGGTATAGCGGGAGTAACACAGATACGCAGTATTTT. This chain links TRBV5-1 with TRBJ2-3, with 9 positions matching TRBD2. Germline CDR1 SGHRS, CDR2 YFSETQ. V gave up 3 bases and J gave up 2 bases; unmatched junction bases: 10. The CDR3 is made up of 17 amino acids.

The chain combines TRBV5-1 with TRBJ2-7, with D possibly TRBD2 on 6 matching bases. Germline CDR1 SGHRS, CDR2 YFSETQ. V dropped 4 bases and J dropped 0 bases, with 14 bases sitting between them. CDR3 size: 15 residues. The CDR3 nucleotides are TGCGCCAGCAGCCTCGGGACTTCGAGCTCCTACGAGCAGTACTTC. Translated, it gives CASSLGTSSSYEQYF.

V gene TRBV9 combines with J gene TRBJ2-3; 11 bases align to TRBD2. In germline, CDR1 is SGDLS, CDR2 YYNGEE. The CDR3 consists of 15 residues. The V and J ends lost 5 bases and 8 bases, in that order; junction bases with no gene match: 10. CDR3 amino acids: CASSLSGGAAVTQYF. CDR3 DNA sequence: TGTGCCAGCAGTCTTAGCGGGGGGGCGGCGGTTACGCAGTATTTT.

This chain links TRBV6-6 with TRBJ1-2; D possibly corresponds to TRBD1 (5 bases). Per the germline V gene, CDR1 is MNHNY and CDR2 is SVGAGI (reference sequence). CDR3 length equals 14 residues. V lost 2 bases, J lost 8 bases, and 15 bases lay in between. The DNA for the CDR3 is TGTGCCAGCAGTTACGCGGGGACTGAAAGGGGCTACACCTTC. Translated: CASSYAGTERGYTF.

This clone came up a few times. This specimen includes other DNA sequences encoding the same CDR3. This sequence joins TRBV7-8 and TRBJ2-7; maybe TRBD2 (5 bases). V dropped 1 base and J dropped 7 bases, with 11 bases sitting between them. The length of the CDR3 is 13 residues. The germline V gene encodes CDR1 SGHVS and CDR2 FQNEAQ. For the CDR3, the DNA is TGTGCCAGCAGCTTAGATTCGGGGAATGAGCAGTACTTC. Translated: CASSLDSGNEQYF.